This T cell receptor (beta chain) was sequenced during a study of shared clonotypes between healthy human individuals (dated by TCRdb to the early 2020s). Broadly, across the study: A couple of women and a few men aged 18 to 49 years were included in the cohort. For each donor, three plates each were used for CD4 naive and CD4 memory, two plates were used for CD8 naive, and one plate was used for CD8 memory. Libraries were prepared and TCR repertoires were sequenced by different laboratories using diverse techniques, in order to increase sequencing depth and limit assay-specific biases. To estimate repertoire size and how much clonotypes are shared between individuals, the study performed deep sequencing of blood TCR repertoires from five healthy adults. Leukapheresis yielded between about 0.9 and 10 billion PBMCs per donor.

As encoded in the germline V gene (reference sequence), CDR1 is LNHNV while CDR2 is YYDKDF. Between the V and J ends, shortened by 8 bases and 2 bases respectively, the junction contains 11 bases. The CDR3 numbers 13 residues from cysteine through phenylalanine. The read is trimmed to its CDR3 DNA, 39 bases read in frame from base 1. A remark on this clone: Its recognized antigen is unknown. No qualities accompany the bases; no much larger clone lies one base away.

TCR CDR3 regions were amplified from genomic DNA by multiplex PCR using the deep immunoSEQ assay. For each cell subset, the extracted genomic DNA was distributed evenly across all wells of several immunoSEQ 96-well plates, and each plate served as one replicate. Each replicate PCR for sorted subsets received approximately 200 ng genomic DNA, equal to roughly 29,000 T cell genomes. Purified libraries were quantified with a Qubit 3.0 fluorometer, sized on a Bioanalyzer 2100, and re-quantified with the KAPA Library Quantification kit. Every immunoSEQ 96-well plate was sequenced on a dedicated single-read 150-cycle Illumina NextSeq 550 flow cell. Per the authors' processing: Because the immunoSEQ output held only junctional sequences and lacked quality scores, the filtering could not match the filtering applied to full-length reads. To assign V/J genes and CDR3, sequences were annotated using PyIR, a Python wrapper for IgBLAST v1.9, with IMGT germline references. Reads with weak V/J assignments (E-value above 1e-6), missing CDR3, stop codons, out-of-frame junctions, or ambiguous translated residues were removed. V3J clonotypes were defined as sequences sharing an identical inferred V gene, J gene, and CDR3 amino acid sequence. The percentage overlap between two repertoires was calculated by dividing the number of shared unique clonotypes by the size of the smaller repertoire. Three approaches were used to assess repertoire richness: RTK rarefaction, the Chao1 estimator, and Recon v2.1 estimates of unobserved clonotypes. Generation probabilities were computed with OLGA for all TCRbeta clonotypes obtained by the gDNA method from several donors. The source is immuneACCESS, and TCRdb retained only in-frame sequences with V and J called. Part of the clones is not carried over; for the studies checked, unresolved V genes explain less than half of this, and the remainder is unexplained. D and trimming come from the DNA, and the V and J calls and clone size come from that table. For this sample the table gives around 550,000 clones, of which roughly 95% were detected only once. In total, the top ten clones hold approximately 0.12% of the sample.

For the CD8 naive samples, CD45RO-negative cells were positively selected for CCR7, yielding a CD45RA+CCR7+ population from which TemRA cells were excluded. The donors were healthy, HIV-negative adults who had no recently reported acute infections or vaccinations. Every donor was a Caucasian adult living in Nashville, Tennessee, USA. Blood was obtained by leukapheresis, after which PBMCs were separated by Ficoll-Histopaque density gradient centrifugation and cryopreserved in liquid nitrogen vapor phase. Purity and quantity of every magnetically sorted T cell population were checked by analytical flow cytometry. Each sorted fraction had its genomic DNA isolated and then quantified by UV absorbance on a Nanodrop 2000c. Paper-wide results and their limitations: Larger estimated clonotype richness was generally found for naive subsets than for memory subsets. Sampling was limited to blood, and TCR repertoires in tissue likely differ from TCR repertoires in blood. Rarefaction of sorted-subset datasets indicated incomplete sequencing despite the large sequencing depth. Across a few donors, approximately 4.6% of naive CD4, roughly 3.3% of naive CD8, 2% to 2.5% of memory CD4, and around 0.4% of memory CD8 clonotypes were shared. Pairwise subsampling indicated that sequencing depth was expected to affect the degree of clonotype sharing among donors. Higher generation probabilities were observed for clonotypes shared by all four sorted-subset donors than for non-shared clonotypes. Because the study included a small number of donors, the genetic and exposure-history diversity represented was limited.

Recombination linked TRBV15 to TRBJ2-3; tentative D gene TRBD1, with 6 bases matching. The sequenced material came from naive CD8+ T cells sorted from blood. The sample's cell subset or site label is to be understood as: CD45RA+CCR7+. The sequence was obtained from a woman younger than 45 in good health. The CDR3 has the sequence CATRDINTDTQYF. In nucleotide form, the sequence is TGTGCCACCCGGGACATCAACACAGATACGCAGTATTTT.